The present entry profiles one TCR beta chain with its context. Its antigen specificity is not known. No per-base quality is available; no much larger clone lies one base away. The data are from a study of T cell responses to AZD1222 COVID-19 vaccine (dated by TCRdb to about 2021). About the study as a whole: AZD1222 recipients with second doses at about 4 weeks or about 12 weeks were pooled, because spike-specific TCR depth and breadth did not differ between schedules. A total of approximately 240 trial participants underwent TCR sequencing, of whom roughly 210 received two doses of AZD1222 and roughly 25 received two doses of the MenACWY control vaccine. Trial participants were enrolled by age into subgroups of 18-55, 56-69 and 70-plus years, and roughly 160, 29 and 62 TCR-sequenced participants, respectively, were included in these subgroups.

The label giving this sample's time point can be read as: baseline before first vaccination. Vaccinee samples were obtained from the UK trials COV001 and COV002, which included a single-blind randomized controlled phase 2/3 trial of AZD1222 (ChAdOx1 nCoV-19) in healthy adults. For TCRbeta chain sequencing, PBMC samples from trial participants were taken at day 0 and at day 28 after the second dose. The germline V gene supplies CDR1 SGHRS and CDR2 YFSETQ. The CDR3 goes from the cysteine to the phenylalanine over 19 residues. The only DNA kept is the CDR3, 57 bases in frame from the first base. V is cut back by 0 bases and J by 3 bases, with 8 bases in the junction unmatched. The CDR3 regions of human TCRbeta chains were analyzed by immunosequencing. In the authors' own workflow: TCRs in the repertoires were compared against a reference library of SARS-CoV-2-specific TCRs that had been generated with the MIRA antigen-specificity platform. Breadth was defined as the fraction of unique TCRs that were SARS-CoV-2-associated, and depth was defined as the fraction of total T cells that were SARS-CoV-2-associated. Each spike-specific TCR was assigned to its reactive spike region and to a CD4 or CD8 class using the MIRA data. Log10-transformed breadth and depth values were compared by one-way ANOVA with Sidak's multiple comparisons tests. What TCRdb holds here is the immuneACCESS table cut down to in-frame rearrangements. Part of the clones is not present; checked against another copy, under half of the missing clones reflect an unresolved V gene, and the others are unexplained. That table supplies the V and J calls and clone size; D and trimming were determined from the DNA. Within this sample are 100,000 to 150,000 clones, with 85% to 95% of them counted one time only. Roughly 5.4% of the sample comes from the top ten.

The paper as a whole reports these results and caveats: The vaccine-associated CD4 TCRs covered the entire spike protein, and the dominant responses fell in regions 160-218 and 743-854. Participants were mostly white British, with more females than males. The authors suggested clonal diversity may have been underestimated. In the small 56-69-year group, the increase in depth fell short of significance, most likely because of low power. After two AZD1222 doses, both the breadth and the depth of spike-specific TCRs were significantly higher than at day 0 and than in MenACWY recipients. Epitopes outside the regions mutated in the B.1.351 and B.1.1.7 variants were reportedly recognized by nearly half of the unique spike-specific TCRs. Because no day 14 peak-response samples were available, repertoires were characterized only after the peak T cell response. Only 5 to 7 AZD1222 recipients were SARS-CoV-2 seropositive at baseline, limiting conclusions about previously exposed vaccinees.

Here the sequenced sample was peripheral blood, taken on day 0 of AZD1222 vaccination. The rearranged segments are TRBV5-1 and TRBJ2-1, with TRBD2 identical over 14 junction bases. This TCR derives from an adult in good health. The CDR3 is CASSLEGLAGERIYNEQFF. The nucleotide sequence reads TGCGCCAGCAGCTTGGAGGGACTAGCGGGAGAACGTATCTACAATGAGCAGTTCTTC.